This note documents a single TCR beta chain sequence. The sample comes from a study of blood T cell repertoires in COVID-19. Trimming took 0 bases from V and 11 from J, leaving 19 bases between them. Germline values: CDR1 LNHDA, CDR2 SQIVND (reference sequence). The CDR3 consists of 15 residues. TCRdb's table, derived via immunoSEQ multiplex PCR, lists solely in-frame clones and lacks some. This sample yields roughly 330,000 clones, of which 65% to 90% are seen a single time; 8% to 13% belongs to the top ten. The sequencing sample was made of PBMCs or T cells enriched from blood (not recorded which). This TCR came from a woman aged 18-30 years who had recovered from COVID-19. The chain carries TRBV19 and TRBJ1-2; the D is unclear. The CDR3 DNA reads TGTGCCAGTAGTATAGATCTAAGCTGGGCAGGAGGATACACCTTC. Translating it yields CASSIDLSWAGGYTF.